This is a list of T cell receptor beta chains from one sample in a study of CD8 T cells in ankylosing spondylitis. MiXCR, applied by TCRdb to the 5' RACE reads, yields one record per CDR3 protein. Of about 190,000 distinct CDR3 sequences listed, 13% were seen once; the top ten hold approximately 9.9%. Material: blood, either unsorted or a sorted T cell fraction (not recorded which). The receptors were gathered from a female donor with ankylosing spondylitis or in good health (not recorded which). Each CDR3 is given without its conserved first and last residue. Rows may omit the clone size; those that give it use once, few, many or a size class.

length: 11
size: medium-sized
J: TRBJ2-7
V: TRBV28
CDR3: ASSLLTDSEQY

length: 9
size: many
J: TRBJ2-3
V: TRBV12-3/TRBV12-4
CDR3: ASRGFHTQY

length: 12
size: many
J: TRBJ2-3
V: TRBV12-3/TRBV12-4
CDR3: ASSRGLGTDTQY

length: 11
size: many
J: TRBJ2-1
V: TRBV6-2/TRBV6-3
CDR3: ASSYYPPGEQF

length: 15
size: many
J: TRBJ2-7
V: TRBV12-3/TRBV12-4
CDR3: ASSPSTGTQGAYEQY

length: 12
size: many
J: TRBJ2-7
V: TRBV7-2
CDR3: ASNLGQSSYEQY

length: 10
size: many
J: TRBJ1-3
V: TRBV12-3/TRBV12-4
CDR3: ASSGRGNTIY

length: 19
size: NA
J: TRBJ2-3
V: TRBV24-1
CDR3: GASYLTRCILDSVAENTQY

length: 12
size: many
J: TRBJ1-1
V: TRBV18
CDR3: ASSPRREGTEAF

length: 16
size: NA
J: TRBJ2-6
V: TRBV15
CDR3: ATSRDSDGISGANVLT

length: 10
size: NA
J: TRBJ2-7
V: TRBV20-1
CDR3: SAPGRAYEQY

length: 10
size: many
J: TRBJ1-1
V: TRBV20-1
CDR3: SASQRNTEAF

length: 19
size: NA
J: TRBJ2-3
V: TRBV28
CDR3: ASSFPSLGVGTHLTTDTQY

length: 15
size: NA
J: TRBJ2-2
V: TRBV5-1
CDR3: ASRRTSGRVVSGELF

length: 12
size: few
J: TRBJ2-7
V: TRBV7-2
CDR3: ASSLYRGRYEQY

length: 12
size: many
J: TRBJ1-5
V: TRBV5-5
CDR3: ASSWVGSNQPQH

length: 13
size: NA
J: TRBJ2-1
V: TRBV1
CDR3: TSSHPAGGMDEQF

length: 13
size: many
J: TRBJ2-7
V: TRBV27
CDR3: ASSPLLAGGREQY

length: 10
size: NA
J: TRBJ1-2
V: TRBV12-3/TRBV12-4
CDR3: ASSPGTQGYT

length: 17
size: many
J: TRBJ2-3
V: TRBV10-3
CDR3: AISPWRAGGLESTDTQY

length: 14
size: NA
J: TRBJ2-5
V: TRBV5-1
CDR3: ASSEKLWVGEETQY

length: 12
size: many
J: TRBJ2-7
V: TRBV5-1
CDR3: ASKDSGDSTEQY

length: 12
size: few
J: TRBJ2-6
V: TRBV12-3/TRBV12-4
CDR3: ASRGGSGANVLT

length: 13
size: NA
J: TRBJ2-1
V: TRBV6-2/TRBV6-3
CDR3: ASSFPTRIHNEQF

length: 12
size: few
J: TRBJ2-3
V: TRBV20-1
CDR3: SARAGASTDTQY

length: 11
size: NA
J: TRBJ2-1
V: TRBV20-1
CDR3: SARSGLEDEQF

length: 16
size: NA
J: TRBJ2-5
V: TRBV4-3
CDR3: ASSPFVASGGFQETQY

length: 12
size: many
J: TRBJ1-5
V: TRBV30
CDR3: AWRAGMSNQPQH

length: 12
size: many
J: TRBJ2-3
V: TRBV6-5
CDR3: ASSWRTPTDTQY

length: 13
size: many
J: TRBJ2-7
V: TRBV9
CDR3: ASSATGAVRDEQY

length: 11
size: many
J: TRBJ2-7
V: TRBV12-3/TRBV12-4
CDR3: ASSFAGYSEQY

length: 12
size: many
J: TRBJ2-7
V: TRBV5-1
CDR3: ASSLPTLSYEQY

length: 13
size: many
J: TRBJ1-1
V: TRBV19
CDR3: ASSIEDRGNTEAF

length: 11
size: many
J: TRBJ1-6
V: TRBV4-3
CDR3: ASSLGTGSPLH

length: 9
size: few
J: TRBJ2-5
V: TRBV7-2
CDR3: ASSGRVTQY

length: 11
size: many
J: TRBJ2-7
V: TRBV7-9
CDR3: ASSPPKGYEQY

length: 12
size: NA
J: TRBJ2-3
V: TRBV28
CDR3: ASSRDRGPDTQY

length: 15
size: many
J: TRBJ2-1
V: TRBV24-1
CDR3: ATSDSWSWRGYNEQF

length: 13
size: few
J: TRBJ2-7
V: TRBV14
CDR3: ASSQDIGLAYEQY

length: 13
size: many
J: TRBJ1-2
V: TRBV6-2/TRBV6-3
CDR3: ASRETGDTNYGYT

length: 13
size: many
J: TRBJ2-2
V: TRBV7-2
CDR3: ASSLPGRSTGELF

length: 12
size: few
J: TRBJ2-5
V: TRBV6-1
CDR3: ASSESYGVETQY

length: 9
size: many
J: TRBJ2-3
V: TRBV20-1
CDR3: SARITDTQY

length: 13
size: many
J: TRBJ1-1
V: TRBV7-2
CDR3: ASSRRQGSSGEAF

length: 11
size: NA
J: TRBJ1-2
V: TRBV20-1
CDR3: SASGQGVRGYT

length: 13
size: few
J: TRBJ2-3
V: TRBV6-5
CDR3: ASSLAGTGTDTQY